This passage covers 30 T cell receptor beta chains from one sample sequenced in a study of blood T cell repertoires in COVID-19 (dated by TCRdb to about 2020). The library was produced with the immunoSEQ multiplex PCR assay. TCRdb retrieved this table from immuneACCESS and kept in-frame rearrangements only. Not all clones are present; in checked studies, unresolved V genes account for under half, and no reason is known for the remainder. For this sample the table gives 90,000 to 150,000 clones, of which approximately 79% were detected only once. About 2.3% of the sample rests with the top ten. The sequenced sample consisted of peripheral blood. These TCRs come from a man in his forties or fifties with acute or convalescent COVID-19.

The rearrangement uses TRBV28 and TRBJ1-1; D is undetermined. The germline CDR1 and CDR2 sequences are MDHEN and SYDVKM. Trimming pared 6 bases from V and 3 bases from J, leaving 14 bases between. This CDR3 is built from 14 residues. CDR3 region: CASRSEVVDTEAFF. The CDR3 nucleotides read TGTGCCAGCAGATCGGAGGTGGTTGACACTGAAGCTTTCTTT. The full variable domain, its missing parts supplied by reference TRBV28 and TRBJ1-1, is DVKVTQSSRYLVKRTGEKVFLECVQDMDHENMFWYRQDPGLGLRLIYFSYDVKMKEKGDIPEGYSVSREKKERFSLILESASTNQTSMYLCASRSEVVDTEAFFGQGTRLTVV.

The chain's CDR3 is CASSGEYEQYF. CDR3 nucleotides: TGTGCCAGCAGTGGGGAGTACGAGCAGTACTTC. The chain recombines TRBV2 with TRBJ2-7; the D gene is possibly TRBD2 (5 bases). Germline V gene sequence: CDR1 SNHLY, CDR2 FYNNEI. Deletions cut 4 bases from V and 4 bases from J, with 5 bases between. There are 11 residues in the CDR3.

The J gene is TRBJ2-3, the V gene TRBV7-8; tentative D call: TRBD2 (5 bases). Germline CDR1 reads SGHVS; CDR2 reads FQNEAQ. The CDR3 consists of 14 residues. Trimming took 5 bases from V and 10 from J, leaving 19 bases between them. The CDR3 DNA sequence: TGTGCCAGCAGCCCGGACGAGCTGAGGGCGGCGCAGTATTTT. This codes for CASSPDELRAAQYF.

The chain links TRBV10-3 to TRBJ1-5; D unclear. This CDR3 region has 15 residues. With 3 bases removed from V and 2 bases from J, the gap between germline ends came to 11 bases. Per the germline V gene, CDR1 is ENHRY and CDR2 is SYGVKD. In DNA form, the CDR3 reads TGTGCCATCAGTGACATCTTCCAGGGCAATCAGCCCCAGCATTTT. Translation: CAISDIFQGNQPQHF.

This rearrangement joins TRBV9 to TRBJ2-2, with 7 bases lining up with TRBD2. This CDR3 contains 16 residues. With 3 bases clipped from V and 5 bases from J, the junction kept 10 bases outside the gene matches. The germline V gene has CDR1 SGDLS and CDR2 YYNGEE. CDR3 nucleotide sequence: TGTGCCAGCAGCGGAGGAGCGAGCGGGGAGACCGGGGAGCTGTTTTTT. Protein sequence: CASSGGASGETGELFF.

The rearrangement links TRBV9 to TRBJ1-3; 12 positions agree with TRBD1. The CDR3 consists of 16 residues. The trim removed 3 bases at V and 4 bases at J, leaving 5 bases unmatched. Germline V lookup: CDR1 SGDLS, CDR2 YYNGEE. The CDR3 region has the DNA TGTGCCAGCAGCGCGATGGGGACAGGGGGCGGAAACACCATATATTTT. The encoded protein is CASSAMGTGGGNTIYF.

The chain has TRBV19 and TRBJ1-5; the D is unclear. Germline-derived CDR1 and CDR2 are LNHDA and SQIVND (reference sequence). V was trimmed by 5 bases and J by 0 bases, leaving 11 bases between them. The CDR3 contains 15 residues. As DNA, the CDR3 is TGTGCCAGTAGTCCTGACGGGTTTAGCAATCAGCCCCAGCATTTT. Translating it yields CASSPDGFSNQPQHF. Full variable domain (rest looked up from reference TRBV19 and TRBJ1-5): DGGITQSPKYLFRKEGQNVTLSCEQNLNHDAMYWYRQDPGQGLRLIYYSQIVNDFQKGDIAEGYSVSREKKESFPLTVTSAQKNPTAFYLCASSPDGFSNQPQHFGDGTRLSIL.

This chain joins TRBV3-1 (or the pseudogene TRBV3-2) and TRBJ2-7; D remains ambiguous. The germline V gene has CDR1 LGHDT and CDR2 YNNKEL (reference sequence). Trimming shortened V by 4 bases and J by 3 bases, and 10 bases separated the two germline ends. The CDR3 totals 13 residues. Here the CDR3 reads CASSRLTFYEQYF. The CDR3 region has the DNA TGTGCCAGCAGCCGTCTTACTTTCTACGAGCAGTACTTC.

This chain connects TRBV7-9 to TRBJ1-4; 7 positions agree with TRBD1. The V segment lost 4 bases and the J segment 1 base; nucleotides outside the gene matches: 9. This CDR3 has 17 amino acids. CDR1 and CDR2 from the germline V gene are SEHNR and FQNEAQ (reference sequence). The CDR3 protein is CASSSNRGEETNEKLFF. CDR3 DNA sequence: TGTGCCAGCAGCTCCAACAGGGGAGAAGAAACTAATGAAAAACTGTTTTTT.

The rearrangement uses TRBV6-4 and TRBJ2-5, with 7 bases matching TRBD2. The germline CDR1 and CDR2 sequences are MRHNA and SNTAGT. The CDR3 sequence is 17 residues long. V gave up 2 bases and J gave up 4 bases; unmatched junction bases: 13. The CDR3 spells CASSDGGDSLVGETQYF. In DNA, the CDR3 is TGTGCCAGCAGTGACGGGGGGGATTCCCTGGTTGGAGAGACCCAGTACTTC.

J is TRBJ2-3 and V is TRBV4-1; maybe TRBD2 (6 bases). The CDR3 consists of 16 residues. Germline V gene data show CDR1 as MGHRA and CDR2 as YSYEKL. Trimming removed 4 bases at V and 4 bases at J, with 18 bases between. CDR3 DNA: TGCGCCAGCAGCCTAAGGTCGGTAGCGGAGGCAGATACGCAGTATTTT. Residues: CASSLRSVAEADTQYF.

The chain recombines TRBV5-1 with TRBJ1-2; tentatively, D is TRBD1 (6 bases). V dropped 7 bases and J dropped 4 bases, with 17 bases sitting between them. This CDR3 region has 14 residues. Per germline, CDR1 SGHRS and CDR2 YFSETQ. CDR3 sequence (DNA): TGCGCCAGCTCGAAAGACAGGCAAATCTATGGCTACACCTTC. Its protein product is CASSKDRQIYGYTF.

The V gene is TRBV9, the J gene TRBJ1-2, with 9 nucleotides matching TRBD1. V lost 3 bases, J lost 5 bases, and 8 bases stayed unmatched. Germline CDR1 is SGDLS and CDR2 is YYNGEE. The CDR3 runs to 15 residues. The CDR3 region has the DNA TGTGCCAGCAGCGGGGACAGGGCCCAATATTATGGCTACACCTTC. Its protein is CASSGDRAQYYGYTF.

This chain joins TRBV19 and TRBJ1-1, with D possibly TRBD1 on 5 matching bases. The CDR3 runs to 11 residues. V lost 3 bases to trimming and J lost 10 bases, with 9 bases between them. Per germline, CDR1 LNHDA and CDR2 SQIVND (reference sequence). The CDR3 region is CASSMGLGAFF. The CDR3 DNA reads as TGTGCCAGTAGTATGGGGCTGGGAGCTTTCTTT.

As DNA, the CDR3 is TGCGCCAGCAGCTTGATGTCTAGCGGGCTCCAAGAGACCCAGTACTTC. It specifies CASSLMSSGLQETQYF. The chain joins TRBV5-1 to TRBJ2-5, with TRBD2 matching 8 bases. Germline V gene data show CDR1 as SGHRS and CDR2 as YFSETQ. The J segment lost 1 base and the V segment lost 1 base, leaving 6 bases of the junction unmatched. The CDR3 length is 16 residues.

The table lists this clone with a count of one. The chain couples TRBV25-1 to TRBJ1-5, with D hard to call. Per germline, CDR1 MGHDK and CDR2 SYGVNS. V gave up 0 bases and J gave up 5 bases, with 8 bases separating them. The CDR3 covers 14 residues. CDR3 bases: TGTGCCAGCAGTGAATACCTACGAGATCAGCCCCAGCATTTT. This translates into CASSEYLRDQPQHF. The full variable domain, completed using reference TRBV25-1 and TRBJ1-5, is EADIYQTPRYLVIGTGKKITLECSQTMGHDKMYWYQQDPGMELHLIHYSYGVNSTEKGDLSSESTVSRIRTEHFPLTLESARPSHTSQYLCASSEYLRDQPQHFGDGTRLSIL.

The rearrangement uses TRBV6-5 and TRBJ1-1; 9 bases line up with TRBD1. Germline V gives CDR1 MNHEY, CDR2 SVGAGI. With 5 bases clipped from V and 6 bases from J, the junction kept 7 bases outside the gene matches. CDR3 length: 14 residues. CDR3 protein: CASSRDREGPEAFF. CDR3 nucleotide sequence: TGTGCCAGCAGTAGGGACAGGGAGGGCCCTGAAGCTTTCTTT.

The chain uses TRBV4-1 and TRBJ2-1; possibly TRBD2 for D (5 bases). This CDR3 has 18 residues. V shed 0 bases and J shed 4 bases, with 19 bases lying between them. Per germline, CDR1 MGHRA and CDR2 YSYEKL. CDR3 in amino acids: CASSQDGRARVKYNEQFF. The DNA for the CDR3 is TGCGCCAGCAGCCAAGACGGGCGGGCGAGAGTAAAGTACAATGAGCAGTTCTTC.

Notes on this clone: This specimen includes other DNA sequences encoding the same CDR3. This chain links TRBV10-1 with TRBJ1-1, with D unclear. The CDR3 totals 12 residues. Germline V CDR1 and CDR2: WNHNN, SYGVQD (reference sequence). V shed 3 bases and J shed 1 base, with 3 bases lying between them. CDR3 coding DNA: TGCGCCAGCAGTGACAGGAACACTGAAGCTTTCTTT. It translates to CASSDRNTEAFF.

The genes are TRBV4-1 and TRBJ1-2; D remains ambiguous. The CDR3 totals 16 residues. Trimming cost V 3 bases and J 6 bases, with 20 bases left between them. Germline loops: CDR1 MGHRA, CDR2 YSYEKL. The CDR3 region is CASSQPTRTSIDGYTF. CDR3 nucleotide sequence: TGCGCCAGCAGCCAGCCGACGAGGACTTCCATAGATGGCTACACCTTC.

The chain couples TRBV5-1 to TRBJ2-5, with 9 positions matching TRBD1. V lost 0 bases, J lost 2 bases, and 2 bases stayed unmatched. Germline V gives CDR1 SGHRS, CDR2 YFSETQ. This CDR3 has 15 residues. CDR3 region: CASSLGGTGQETQYF. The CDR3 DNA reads TGCGCCAGCAGCTTGGGAGGGACAGGGCAAGAGACCCAGTACTTC.

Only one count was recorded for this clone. The CDR3 nucleotides read TGTGCCAGCAGCTTTACGGGAGCTTACAATGAGCAGTTCTTC. Encoded protein: CASSFTGAYNEQFF. The V gene is TRBV11-3, the J gene TRBJ2-1; tentatively, D is TRBD2 (6 bases). Germline V CDR1 and CDR2: SGHNT, YENEEA. There are 14 residues in the CDR3. V was shortened by 3 bases and J by 4 bases, with 10 bases between the two germline ends.

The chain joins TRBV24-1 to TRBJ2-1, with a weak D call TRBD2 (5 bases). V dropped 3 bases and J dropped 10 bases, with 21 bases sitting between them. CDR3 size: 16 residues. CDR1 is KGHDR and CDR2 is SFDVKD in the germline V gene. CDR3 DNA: TGTGCCACCAGTGATAAACTCGCCGGGAAAGCGAGGGAGCAGTTCTTC. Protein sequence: CATSDKLAGKAREQFF.

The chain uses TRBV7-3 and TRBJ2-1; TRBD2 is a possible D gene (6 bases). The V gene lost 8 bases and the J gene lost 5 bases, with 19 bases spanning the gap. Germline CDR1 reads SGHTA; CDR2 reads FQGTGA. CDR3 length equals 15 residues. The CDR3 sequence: CASSTGVGLNNEQFF. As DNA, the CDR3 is TGTGCCAGCTCCACGGGAGTGGGGCTAAACAATGAGCAGTTCTTC. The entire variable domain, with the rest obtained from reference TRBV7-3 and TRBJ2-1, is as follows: GAGVSQTPSNKVTEKGKYVELRCDPISGHTALYWYRQSLGQGPEFLIYFQGTGAADDSGLPNDRFFAVRPEGSVSTLKIQRTERGDSAVYLCASSTGVGLNNEQFFGPGTRLTVL.

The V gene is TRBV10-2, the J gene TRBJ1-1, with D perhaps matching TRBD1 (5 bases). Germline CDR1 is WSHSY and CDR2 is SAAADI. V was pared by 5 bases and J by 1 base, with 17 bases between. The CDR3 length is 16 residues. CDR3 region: CASSRGGRERNTEAFF. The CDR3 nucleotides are TGCGCCAGCAGTCGGGGCGGGCGGGAGAGGAACACTGAAGCTTTCTTT.

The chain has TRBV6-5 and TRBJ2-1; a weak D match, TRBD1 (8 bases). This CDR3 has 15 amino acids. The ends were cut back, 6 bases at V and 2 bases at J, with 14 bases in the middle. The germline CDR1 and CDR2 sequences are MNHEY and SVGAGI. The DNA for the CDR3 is TGTGCCAGCAGGGGGGGGACAGGCCCCTACAATGAGCAGTTCTTC. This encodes CASRGGTGPYNEQFF.

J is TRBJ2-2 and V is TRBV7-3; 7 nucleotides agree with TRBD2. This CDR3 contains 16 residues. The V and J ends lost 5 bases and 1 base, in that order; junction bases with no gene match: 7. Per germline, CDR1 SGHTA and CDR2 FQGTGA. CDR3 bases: TGTGCCAGCAGCCCCGAGGCTAGCGGGAACACCGGGGAGCTGTTTTTT. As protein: CASSPEASGNTGELFF.

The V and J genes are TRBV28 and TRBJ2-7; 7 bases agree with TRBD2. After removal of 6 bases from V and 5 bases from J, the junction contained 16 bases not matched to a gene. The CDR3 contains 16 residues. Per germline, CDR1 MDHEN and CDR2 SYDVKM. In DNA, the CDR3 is TGTGCCAGCAGCTACCCGTGGGCGGGAGACAAGGACGAGCAGTACTTC. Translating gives CASSYPWAGDKDEQYF.

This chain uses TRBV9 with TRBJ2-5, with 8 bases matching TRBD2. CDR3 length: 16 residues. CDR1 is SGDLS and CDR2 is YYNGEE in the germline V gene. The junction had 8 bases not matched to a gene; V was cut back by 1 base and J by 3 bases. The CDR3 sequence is CASSVRPSGGKETQYF. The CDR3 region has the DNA TGTGCCAGCAGCGTACGCCCCAGCGGGGGCAAAGAGACCCAGTACTTC.

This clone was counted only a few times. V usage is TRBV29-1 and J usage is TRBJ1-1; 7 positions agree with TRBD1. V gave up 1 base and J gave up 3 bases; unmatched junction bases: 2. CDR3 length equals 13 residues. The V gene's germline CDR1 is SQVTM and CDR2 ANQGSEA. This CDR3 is CSVEVQGDTEAFF. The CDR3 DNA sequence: TGCAGCGTTGAAGTTCAGGGGGACACTGAAGCTTTCTTT.